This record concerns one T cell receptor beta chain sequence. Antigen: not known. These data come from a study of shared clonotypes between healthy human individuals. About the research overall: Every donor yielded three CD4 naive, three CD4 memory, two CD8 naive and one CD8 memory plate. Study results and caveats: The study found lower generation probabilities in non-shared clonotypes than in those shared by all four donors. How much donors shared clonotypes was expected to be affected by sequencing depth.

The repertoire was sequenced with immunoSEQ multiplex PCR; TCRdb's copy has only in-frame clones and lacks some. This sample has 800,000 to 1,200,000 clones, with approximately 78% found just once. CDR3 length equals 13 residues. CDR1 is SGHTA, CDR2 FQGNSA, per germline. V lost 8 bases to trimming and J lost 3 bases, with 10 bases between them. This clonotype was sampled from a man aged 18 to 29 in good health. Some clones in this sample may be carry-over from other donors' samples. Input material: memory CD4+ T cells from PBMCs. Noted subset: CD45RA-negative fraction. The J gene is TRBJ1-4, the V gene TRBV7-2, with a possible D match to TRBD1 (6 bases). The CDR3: CASGRGANEKLFF. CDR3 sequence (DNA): TGTGCCAGCGGAAGGGGGGCTAATGAAAAACTGTTTTTT.